Reported below is one TCR beta chain. Its matching antigen is unknown. Unique molecular identifiers tagged individual cDNA molecules. MiXCR, applied by TCRdb to the 5' RACE reads, yields one record per CDR3 protein. The table has about 69,000 distinct CDR3 sequences, roughly an eighth seen once; the top ten hold 11% to 15%. The source of the sample is a study of early T cells in non-severe SARS-CoV-2 infection. Study as a whole: Chains were unpaired, as sequencing was done on bulk RNA from unsorted whole blood.

Broader study findings: Private and CD4 specificities were missed by VDJdb matching, skewed to anti-spike CD8.

Germline assignment: CDR1 SNHLY and CDR2 FYNNEI. The CDR3 is 15 residues long. J gave up 6 bases and V 6 bases, and 10 bases lay outside the gene matches. Sample: whole blood. The receptor's source is an adult who was a healthcare worker with PCR-confirmed SARS-CoV-2 infection or an uninfected control (not recorded which). J is TRBJ2-2 and V is TRBV2; 7 bases fit TRBD2. CDR3 sequence reads: CASSPLTTSAGELFF. The CDR3 region has the DNA TGTGCCAGCAGCCCGCTTACAACTAGCGCCGGGGAGCTGTTTTTT.